This T cell receptor beta chain comes out of a study of spatial heterogeneity in lung cancer. Notes on this clonotype: Since the library was made to target alpha chains, this beta chain is a stray read and its abundance is not meaningful.

This sample's time point: blood at routine non-recurrence follow-up after resection. Using its own MiXCR run on the 5' RACE reads, TCRdb lists one record per CDR3 protein. Here the sample spans some 1,200 distinct CDR3 sequences, 44% being singletons. With 3 bases removed from V and 2 bases from J, the gap between germline ends came to 8 bases. The CDR3 has 14 amino acids. The V gene's germline CDR1 is SQVTM and CDR2 ANQGSEA. The chain employs TRBV29-1 and TRBJ2-6; perhaps TRBD1 as D (5 bases). This clonotype was obtained from a female donor with early-stage non-small cell lung cancer. Specimen: PBMCs, collected at follow-up. This CDR3 is CSVEDTAGANVLTF. The DNA for the CDR3 is TGCAGCGTTGAGGACACAGCTGGGGCCAACGTCCTGACTTTC.